Listed here are 8 T cell receptor beta chains from one sample, sequenced in a study of blood T cell repertoires in COVID-19 (TCRdb year 2020). Preparation of the library involved the immunoSEQ multiplex PCR assay. In its TCRdb copy, this immuneACCESS table keeps in-frame sequences only and misses some clones. Where compared with another copy, unresolved V genes explain less than half of these, and the others have no known cause. The sample yields 30,000 to 40,000 clones; roughly 70% were counted once. Clones ranked in the top ten supply roughly 10% of the sample. Sample: peripheral blood. All receptors derive from a man aged 65-85 years with COVID-19, enrolled during active disease.

J is TRBJ2-5 and V is TRBV5-1; tentative D call: TRBD1 (6 bases). The CDR3 is made up of 14 amino acids. V was cut by 4 bases and J by 5 bases, with 15 bases left in between. CDR1 is SGHRS, CDR2 YFSETQ, per germline. CDR3 loop: CASSPLPGVETQYF. The CDR3 bases are TGCGCCAGCAGCCCTTTGCCAGGGGTGGAGACCCAGTACTTC.

J is TRBJ2-3 and V is TRBV7-3; D may be TRBD2 (5 bases). The germline V gene encodes CDR1 SGHTA and CDR2 FQGTGA. The CDR3 is 14 amino acids. V was clipped by 5 bases and J by 0 bases, with 9 bases between them. The CDR3 bases are TGTGCCAGCAGCCCGGGGTTAAGCACAGATACGCAGTATTTT. Translation gives CASSPGLSTDTQYF.

This chain connects TRBV28 to TRBJ1-5; D is uncertain. CDR3 length equals 12 residues. Deletions cut 4 bases from V and 9 bases from J, with 10 bases between. Germline V gives CDR1 MDHEN, CDR2 SYDVKM. CDR3 sequence reads: CASSSQLWPQHF. The DNA for the CDR3 is TGTGCCAGCAGTTCCCAGTTGTGGCCCCAGCATTTT.

The chain is built from TRBV3-1 (or the pseudogene TRBV3-2) and TRBJ1-5, with no clear D. Per germline, CDR1 LGHDT and CDR2 YNNKEL (reference sequence). CDR3 length: 13 residues. V gave up 8 bases and J gave up 5 bases, with 13 bases separating them. The DNA of the CDR3 is TGTGCCAGCTCCCGAGAGGGCCATCAGCCCCAGCATTTT. This codes for CASSREGHQPQHF.

The rearrangement uses TRBV7-2 and TRBJ2-7; D is perhaps TRBD1 (6 bases). This CDR3 is built from 13 residues. CDR1 is SGHTA and CDR2 is FQGNSA in the germline V gene. V was cut by 6 bases and J by 1 base, with 10 bases left in between. CDR3 in DNA: TGTGCCAGCAGAAACAGGGTTTCCTACGAGCAGTACTTC. As protein: CASRNRVSYEQYF. The full variable domain, with the rest looked up from reference TRBV7-2 and TRBJ2-7, is GAGVSQSPSNKVTEKGKDVELRCDPISGHTALYWYRQSLGQGLEFLIYFQGNSAPDKSGLPSDRFSAERTGGSVSTLTIQRTQQEDSAVYLCASRNRVSYEQYFGPGTRLTVT.

The rearrangement links TRBV10-3 to TRBJ2-7; 9 bases fit TRBD1. The V gene end was trimmed by 0 bases and the J gene end by 3 bases; junction bases not matched to a gene: 3. The CDR3 consists of 15 residues. Germline V CDR1 and CDR2: ENHRY, SYGVKD. The CDR3 here is CAISESLGQGYEQYF. CDR3 in DNA: TGTGCCATCAGTGAGTCGCTGGGACAGGGCTACGAGCAGTACTTC.

The genes are TRBV19 and TRBJ2-2; 8 bases agree with TRBD2. Trimming took 6 bases from V and 2 from J; bases not matched to a gene: 5. The CDR3 is 15 residues long. CDR1 LNHDA and CDR2 SQIVND come from the germline V gene (reference sequence). In nucleotides, the CDR3 is TGTGCCAGTAGGCTAGCGGGCATCAACACCGGGGAGCTGTTTTTT. Translating it yields CASRLAGINTGELFF.

V is TRBV7-2 and J is TRBJ1-5; TRBD1 might be the D (5 bases). With 2 bases removed from V and 2 bases from J, the gap between germline ends came to 10 bases. The CDR3 sequence is 15 residues long. Germline-derived CDR1 and CDR2 are SGHTA and FQGNSA. The CDR3 DNA is TGTGCCAGCAGCTTAAACAGGTGGGGCAATCAGCCCCAGCATTTT. The encoded protein is CASSLNRWGNQPQHF.